A single sample is the source of the 22 T cell receptor beta chains below, sequenced in a study of identical twins. TCRdb reanalysed the 5' RACE reads using MiXCR and keeps one entry per CDR3 protein. The table records roughly 250,000 distinct CDR3 sequences, over 12% of them present only once. Material for sequencing was memory (CD45RO+) T cells sorted from blood. Source of these receptors: a woman under 30 in good health.

In its sample, this clonotype was seen a few times. V gene TRBV4-3 combines with J gene TRBJ1-1; no reliable D call. The V end lost 0 bases, the J end lost 6 bases, and 17 bases lay between the germline ends. The CDR3 spans 16 residues. Germline assignment: CDR1 LGHNA and CDR2 YSLEER. The CDR3 spells CASSQDLGTAKAEAFF. The DNA of the CDR3 is TGCGCCAGCAGCCAAGATCTTGGCACCGCAAAGGCTGAAGCTTTCTTT.

This clonotype was counted at least ten times. This rearrangement joins TRBV12-3 or TRBV12-4 to TRBJ2-6, with D perhaps matching TRBD1 (5 bases). The CDR3 extends over 15 amino acids. Deletions cut 6 bases from V and 2 bases from J, with 11 bases between. CDR3 sequence: CASSPQGAGANVLTF. The CDR3 DNA is TGTGCCAGCAGCCCTCAGGGTGCTGGGGCCAACGTCCTGACTTTC.

The chain couples TRBV5-6 to TRBJ2-3; tentatively, D is TRBD2 (5 bases). V was trimmed by 0 bases and J by 6 bases, leaving 17 bases between them. The CDR3 contains 16 residues. Germline lookup yields CDR1 SGHDT and CDR2 YYEEEE. The CDR3 DNA is TGTGCCAGCAGCTTGGAGGCGGGTCCTCTGGGTGATACGCAGTATTTT. Amino acid sequence: CASSLEAGPLGDTQYF.

This clonotype has just a few counts. V is TRBV6-5 and J is TRBJ2-3, with D hard to call. Looked up from germline, CDR1 is MNHEY and CDR2 is SVGAGI. With 3 bases removed from V and 2 bases from J, the gap between germline ends came to 6 bases. The CDR3 contains 13 residues. Written as DNA, the CDR3 is TGTGCCAGCAGTTATAGGGTCACAGATACGCAGTATTTT. Its translation is CASSYRVTDTQYF.

The J gene is TRBJ2-3, the V gene TRBV2, with D unclear. V was clipped by 7 bases and J by 6 bases, with 8 bases between them. CDR1 and CDR2 from the germline V gene are SNHLY and FYNNEI. The CDR3 runs 11 residues. The CDR3 DNA reads as TGTGCCAGCATCGGAAGGGATACGCAGTATTTT. This sequence encodes CASIGRDTQYF.

The genes are TRBV6-1 and TRBJ1-6, with TRBD1 identical over 8 bases. The CDR3 has 14 residues. With V trimmed by 6 bases and J by 10 bases, 8 bases remained unmatched. Per the germline V gene, CDR1 is MNHNS and CDR2 is SASEGT. The DNA for the CDR3 is TGTGCCAGCAGCAACGACAGGGGAGGATCACCCCTCCACTTT. Translated, it gives CASSNDRGGSPLHF.

This clonotype was counted at least ten times. V is TRBV7-8 and J is TRBJ1-5; D not certain. CDR3 length equals 16 residues. V lost 1 base and J lost 1, with 11 bases in between. Germline CDR1 SGHVS, CDR2 FQNEAQ. This chain's CDR3 is CASSLGSTGSNQPQHF. DNA for the CDR3: TGTGCCAGCAGCTTAGGATCCACGGGGAGCAATCAGCCCCAGCATTTT.

This clonotype appeared many times. The chain recombines TRBV11-2 with TRBJ2-7; D unresolved. The CDR3 has 10 residues. V shed 5 bases and J shed 3 bases, with 2 bases lying between them. CDR1 SGHAT and CDR2 FQNNGV come from the germline V gene. CDR3 sequence (DNA): TGTGCCAGCAGCAACTACGAGCAGTACTTC. Its protein product is CASSNYEQYF.

This clonotype was detected many times. CDR3 amino acids: CASTPLRGVNEQFF. DNA of the CDR3: TGTGCCAGCACCCCCCTCCGCGGGGTCAATGAGCAGTTCTTC. V usage is TRBV11-2 and J usage is TRBJ2-1; D might be TRBD2 (6 bases). Germline CDR1 is SGHAT and CDR2 is FQNNGV. CDR3 length: 14 residues. V was cut by 7 bases and J by 6 bases, with 16 bases left in between.

This clonotype was recorded a few times. J is TRBJ2-5 and V is TRBV7-7; 9 bases align to TRBD1. The CDR3 has 15 residues. V was clipped by 6 bases and J by 5 bases; unmatched bases: 10. From germline, CDR1 is SSHAT and CDR2 FNYEAQ (reference sequence). The CDR3 loop is CASSSARTGGETQYF. The CDR3 DNA is TGTGCCAGCAGTTCCGCGAGAACAGGGGGCGAGACCCAGTACTTC.

This clonotype was counted between two and nine times. The rearrangement joins TRBV5-1 to TRBJ2-3; D unclear. Trimming left V 4 bases short and J 7 bases short, with 13 bases between. The CDR3 has 13 residues. The germline V gene encodes CDR1 SGHRS and CDR2 YFSETQ. Here the CDR3 reads CASSLGWVNTQYF. CDR3 coding DNA: TGCGCCAGCAGCCTCGGTTGGGTTAATACGCAGTATTTT.

This clonotype appeared a few times. The gene calls are TRBV7-8 and TRBJ2-1; D ambiguous. The CDR3 is made up of 16 amino acids. Trimming left V 6 bases short and J 0 bases short, with 15 bases between. From germline, CDR1 is SGHVS and CDR2 FQNEAQ. CDR3 sequence reads: CASRNPGPTSYNEQFF. CDR3 nucleotide sequence: TGTGCCAGCAGGAACCCAGGACCCACCTCCTACAATGAGCAGTTCTTC.

This clonotype has a count of ten or more. J is TRBJ1-1 and V is TRBV20-1, with D hard to call. V dropped 3 bases and J dropped 5 bases, with 10 bases sitting between them. From germline, CDR1 is DFQATT and CDR2 SNEGSKA (reference sequence). There are 12 residues in the CDR3. CDR3 coding DNA: TGCAGTGCTAGGGAGGGAGCGACTGAAGCTTTCTTT. Protein product: CSAREGATEAFF.

This clonotype was counted a few times. The chain links TRBV5-1 to TRBJ1-4; 11 positions agree with TRBD1. The V gene end was trimmed by 1 base and the J gene end by 11 bases; junction bases not matched to a gene: 4. The CDR3 length is 14 residues. Germline V CDR1 and CDR2: SGHRS, YFSETQ. The CDR3 region has the DNA TGCGCCAGCAGCTTGACCGGGACAGGGGGGAAACTGTTTTTT. It encodes CASSLTGTGGKLFF.

This chain connects TRBV27 to TRBJ2-1; D might be TRBD2 (7 bases). The CDR3 consists of 16 residues. Germline V CDR1 and CDR2: MNHEY, SMNVEV (reference sequence). Deletions cut 8 bases from V and 3 bases from J, with 20 bases between. The CDR3 loop is CASRLGASGLYNEQFF. In DNA, the CDR3 is TGTGCCAGCCGTCTGGGGGCTAGCGGACTCTACAATGAGCAGTTCTTC.

Many counts were recorded for this clonotype. V gene TRBV2 combines with J gene TRBJ2-4; possible D gene TRBD2, 5 bases. Germline V gene sequence: CDR1 SNHLY, CDR2 FYNNEI. The ends were cut back, 3 bases at V and 1 base at J, with 13 bases in the middle. The CDR3 has 16 amino acids. The CDR3 loop reads CASSEREPWAKNIQYF. The CDR3 nucleotides read TGTGCCAGCAGTGAGAGGGAGCCCTGGGCCAAAAACATTCAGTACTTC.

Ten or more counts support this clonotype. This chain links TRBV7-9 with TRBJ2-1, with D unclear. CDR1 is SEHNR and CDR2 is FQNEAQ in the germline V gene (reference sequence). The CDR3 has 13 residues. V was shortened by 1 base and J by 6 bases, with 7 bases between the two germline ends. The CDR3 protein is CASSLVGSNEQFF. The DNA for the CDR3 is TGTGCCAGCAGCTTAGTGGGGTCCAATGAGCAGTTCTTC.

The rearrangement links TRBV4-1 to TRBJ2-7, with TRBD1 as a possible D gene (5 bases). The germline V gene encodes CDR1 MGHRA and CDR2 YSYEKL. V was pared by 3 bases and J by 2 bases, with 14 bases between. This CDR3 has 15 residues. Here the CDR3 DNA reads TGCGCCAGCAGCCACATGCTGGGGCAGCCCTACGAGCAGTACTTC. This codes for CASSHMLGQPYEQYF.

This clonotype came up a few times. This rearrangement joins TRBV19 to TRBJ2-5, with 8 bases identical to TRBD1. The CDR3 has 15 amino acids. CDR1 LNHDA and CDR2 SQIVND come from the germline V gene (reference sequence). V was pared by 5 bases and J by 7 bases, with 12 bases of the junction left unmatched. The CDR3 loop reads CASSQAGGAYGTQYF. CDR3 bases: TGTGCCAGTAGTCAGGCAGGGGGCGCTTATGGGACCCAGTACTTC.

V usage is TRBV3-1 and J usage is TRBJ2-1; D not certain. V lost 6 bases and J lost 10, with 13 bases in between. Germline V gene sequence: CDR1 LGHDT, CDR2 YNNKEL (reference sequence). The CDR3 runs 12 residues. CDR3: CASRSTWSEQFF. CDR3 nucleotide sequence: TGTGCCAGCAGGTCCACTTGGAGCGAGCAGTTCTTC.

This clonotype was recorded a few times. The chain employs TRBV10-3 and TRBJ2-1; weak D call: TRBD1 (7 bases). Trimming took off 3 bases at V and 9 bases at J, with 9 bases between the two ends. The CDR3 runs to 12 residues. Looked up from germline, CDR1 is ENHRY and CDR2 is SYGVKD. The CDR3 DNA is TGTGCCATCAGTGATCAGGGGGGTGAGCAGTTCTTC. This sequence encodes CAISDQGGEQFF.

The chain is built from TRBV3-1 and TRBJ1-4, with 9 bases that match TRBD1. CDR3 length: 17 residues. Germline-derived CDR1 and CDR2 are LGHDT and YNNKEL (reference sequence). V shed 3 bases and J 8 bases; nucleotides not matched to a gene: 13. The CDR3 loop reads CASSQRTGAAKGEKLFF. CDR3 coding DNA: TGTGCCAGCAGCCAGAGGACAGGGGCAGCTAAGGGGGAAAAACTGTTTTTT. The full variable domain, completed using reference TRBV3-1 and TRBJ1-4, is DTAVSQTPKYLVTQMGNDKSIKCEQNLGHDTMYWYKQDSKKFLKIMFSYNNKELIINETVPNRFSPKSPDKAHLNLHINSLELGDSAVYFCASSQRTGAAKGEKLFFGSGTQLSVL.